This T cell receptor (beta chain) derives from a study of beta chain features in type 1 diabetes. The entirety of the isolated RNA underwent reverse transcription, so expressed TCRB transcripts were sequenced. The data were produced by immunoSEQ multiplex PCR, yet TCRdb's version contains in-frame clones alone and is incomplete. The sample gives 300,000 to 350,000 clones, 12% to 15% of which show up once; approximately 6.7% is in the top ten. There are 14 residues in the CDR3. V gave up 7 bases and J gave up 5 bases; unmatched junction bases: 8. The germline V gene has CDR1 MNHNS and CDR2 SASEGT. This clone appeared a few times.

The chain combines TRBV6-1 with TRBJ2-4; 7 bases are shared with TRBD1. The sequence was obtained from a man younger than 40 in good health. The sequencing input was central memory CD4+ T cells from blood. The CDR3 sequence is CASNLDRAQNIQYF. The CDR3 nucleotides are TGTGCCAGCAACCTAGACAGGGCGCAAAACATTCAGTACTTC.